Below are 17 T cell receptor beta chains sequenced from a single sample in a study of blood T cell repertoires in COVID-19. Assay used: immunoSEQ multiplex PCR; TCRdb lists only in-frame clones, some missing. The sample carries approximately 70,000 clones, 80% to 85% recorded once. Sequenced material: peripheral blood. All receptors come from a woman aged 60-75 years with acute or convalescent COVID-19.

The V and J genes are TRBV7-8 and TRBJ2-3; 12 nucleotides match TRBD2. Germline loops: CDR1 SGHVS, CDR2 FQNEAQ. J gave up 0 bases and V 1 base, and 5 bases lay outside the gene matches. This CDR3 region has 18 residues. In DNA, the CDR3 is TGTGCCAGCAGCTTAGAAGGACTAGCGGGATCTAGCACAGATACGCAGTATTTT. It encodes CASSLEGLAGSSTDTQYF.

The CDR3 spells CASSQVAATGGTGAFF. CDR3 bases: TGTGCCAGCAGCCAAGTTGCGGCCACAGGGGGCACGGGAGCTTTCTTT. The chain recombines TRBV3-1 (or the pseudogene TRBV3-2) with TRBJ1-1; 9 nucleotides match TRBD1. V lost 1 base to trimming and J lost 10 bases; unmatched junction nucleotides: 13. Looked up from germline, CDR1 is LGHDT and CDR2 is YNNKEL (reference sequence). The CDR3 has 16 residues.

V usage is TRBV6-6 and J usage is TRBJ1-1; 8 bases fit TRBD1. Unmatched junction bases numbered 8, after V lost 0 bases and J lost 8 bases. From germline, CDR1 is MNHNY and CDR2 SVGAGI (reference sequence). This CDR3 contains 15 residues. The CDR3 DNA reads TGTGCCAGCAGTTACTCGAATCAGGGGGCCTGGGAAGCTTTCTTT. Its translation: CASSYSNQGAWEAFF.

In DNA, the CDR3 is TGTGCCAGCAGCCCCTCCCGTGGACTAGCGGGGAGCTCCTACAATGAGCAGTTCTTC. It yields the protein CASSPSRGLAGSSYNEQFF. The chain combines TRBV11-2 with TRBJ2-1, with TRBD2 matching over 12 bases. Trimming cost V 5 bases and J 0 bases; bases outside gene matches: 11. Per germline, CDR1 SGHAT and CDR2 FQNNGV. This CDR3 spans 19 amino acids.

CDR3 protein: CASSRSDLGELFF. In DNA form, the CDR3 reads TGCGCCAGCAGCCGGAGCGACCTCGGGGAGCTGTTTTTT. This chain connects TRBV4-1 to TRBJ2-2; D ambiguous. CDR1 is MGHRA, CDR2 YSYEKL, per germline. With 4 bases removed from V and 7 bases from J, the gap between germline ends came to 10 bases. CDR3 size: 13 residues.

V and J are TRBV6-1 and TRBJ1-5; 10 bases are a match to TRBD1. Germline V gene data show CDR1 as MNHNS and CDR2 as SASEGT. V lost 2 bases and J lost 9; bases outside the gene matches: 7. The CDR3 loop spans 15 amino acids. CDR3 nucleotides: TGTGCCAGCAGTGAATTGCGGACAGGGGGTCTGCCCCAGCATTTT. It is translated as CASSELRTGGLPQHF.

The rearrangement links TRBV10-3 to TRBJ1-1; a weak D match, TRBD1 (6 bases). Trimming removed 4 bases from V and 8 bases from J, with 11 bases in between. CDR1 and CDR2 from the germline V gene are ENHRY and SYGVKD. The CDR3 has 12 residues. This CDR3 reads CAISVSGAEAFF. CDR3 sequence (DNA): TGTGCCATCAGTGTATCAGGGGCCGAAGCTTTCTTT.

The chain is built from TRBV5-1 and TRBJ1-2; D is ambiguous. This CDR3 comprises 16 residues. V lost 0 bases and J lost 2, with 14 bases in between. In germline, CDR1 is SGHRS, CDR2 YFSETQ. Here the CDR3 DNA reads TGCGCCAGCAGCTTGGCCGCCGGCGGAGAAAACTATGGCTACACCTTC. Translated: CASSLAAGGENYGYTF.

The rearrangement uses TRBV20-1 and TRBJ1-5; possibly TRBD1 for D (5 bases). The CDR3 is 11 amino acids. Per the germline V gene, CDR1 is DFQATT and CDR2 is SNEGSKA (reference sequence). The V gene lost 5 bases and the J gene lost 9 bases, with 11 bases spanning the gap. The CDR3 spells CSALRGGPQHF. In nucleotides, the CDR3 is TGCAGTGCTCTACGCGGGGGGCCCCAGCATTTT.

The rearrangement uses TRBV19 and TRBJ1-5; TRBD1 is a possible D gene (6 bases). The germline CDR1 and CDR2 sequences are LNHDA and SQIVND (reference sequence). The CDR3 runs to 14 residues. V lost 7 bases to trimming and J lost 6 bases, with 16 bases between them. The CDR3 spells CASTIQGSRQPQHF. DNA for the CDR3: TGTGCCAGTACCATACAGGGAAGTCGTCAGCCCCAGCATTTT.

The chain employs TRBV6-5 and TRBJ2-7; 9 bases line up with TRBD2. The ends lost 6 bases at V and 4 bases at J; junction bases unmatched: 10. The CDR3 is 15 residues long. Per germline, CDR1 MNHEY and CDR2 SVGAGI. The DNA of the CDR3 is TGTGCCAGCAGACCAGTAGCGGGGGTCTCGTACGAGCAGTACTTC. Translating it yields CASRPVAGVSYEQYF.

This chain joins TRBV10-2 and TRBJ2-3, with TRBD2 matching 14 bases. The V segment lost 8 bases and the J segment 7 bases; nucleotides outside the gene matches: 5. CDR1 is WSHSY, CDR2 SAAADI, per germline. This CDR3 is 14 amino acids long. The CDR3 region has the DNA TGCGCCAGCCAGACTAGCGGGGGGGAAAATACGCAGTATTTT. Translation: CASQTSGGENTQYF.

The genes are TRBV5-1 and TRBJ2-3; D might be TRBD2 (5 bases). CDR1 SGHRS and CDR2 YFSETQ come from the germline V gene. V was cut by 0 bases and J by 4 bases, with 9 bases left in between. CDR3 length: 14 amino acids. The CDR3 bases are TGCGCCAGCAGCTTGGAGCTAGCAGCAGATACGCAGTATTTT. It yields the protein CASSLELAADTQYF.

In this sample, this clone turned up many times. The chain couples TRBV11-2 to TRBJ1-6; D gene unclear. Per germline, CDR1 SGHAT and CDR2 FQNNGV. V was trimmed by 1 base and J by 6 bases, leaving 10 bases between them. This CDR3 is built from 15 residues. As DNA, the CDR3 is TGTGCCAGCAGCTTAGCGCCAGGAGGTAATTCACCCCTCCACTTT. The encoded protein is CASSLAPGGNSPLHF.

CDR3 coding DNA: TGTGCCAGATTTCCCCAGGCGAGCAATCAGCCCCAGCATTTT. It encodes CARFPQASNQPQHF. This sequence joins TRBV6-4 and TRBJ1-5, with D hard to call. The germline CDR1 and CDR2 sequences are MRHNA and SNTAGT. V lost 9 bases, J lost 1 base, and 13 bases lay in between. The CDR3 runs 14 residues.

The CDR3 sequence is CASSPGLAGATDTQYF. For the CDR3, the DNA is TGCGCCAGCAGCCCAGGACTAGCGGGGGCCACAGATACGCAGTATTTT. V gene TRBV5-1 combines with J gene TRBJ2-3, with 13 bases fitting TRBD2. CDR1 and CDR2 from the germline V gene are SGHRS and YFSETQ. The CDR3 loop spans 16 amino acids. J gave up 2 bases and V 4 bases, and 4 bases lay outside the gene matches. Drawing the rest from reference TRBV5-1 and TRBJ2-3, the complete variable domain is KAGVTQTPRYLIKTRGQQVTLSCSPISGHRSVSWYQQTPGQGLQFLFEYFSETQRNKGNFPGRFSGRQFSNSRSEMNVSTLELGDSALYLCASSPGLAGATDTQYFGPGTRLTVL.

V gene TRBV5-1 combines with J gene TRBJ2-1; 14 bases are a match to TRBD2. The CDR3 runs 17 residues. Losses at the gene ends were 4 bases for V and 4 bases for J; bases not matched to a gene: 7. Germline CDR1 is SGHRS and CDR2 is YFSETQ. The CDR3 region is CASSQGTSGGKYNEQFF. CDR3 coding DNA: TGCGCCAGCAGCCAAGGGACTAGCGGGGGTAAATACAATGAGCAGTTCTTC.